This paragraph reports one T cell receptor beta chain. Its target is unknown. These data originate in a study of CXCR3-negative and CXCR3-positive naive CD8 T cells. Study-level information: Total TRB output reached about 130 million reads, about 1.5 +/- 0.3 million per library. Study-level findings and limits: Diversity ran similarly high across both naive subsets but far lower in memory CD8+ cells. TRB CDR3s were more hydrophobic in CXCR3-positive than in CXCR3-negative naive cells.

TRB cDNA libraries were made by UMI-labeled 5' RACE. Following a re-call of the 5' RACE reads, TCRdb has one entry per CDR3 protein and lacks DNA. The listing contains about 60,000 distinct CDR3 sequences. This CDR3 spans 15 amino acids. CDR1 is SSHAT and CDR2 is FNYEAQ in the germline V gene (reference sequence). This TCR was sampled from a human donor in good health. Some clones in this sample may be carry-over from other donors' samples. The chain joins TRBV7-7 to TRBJ2-1. Sequencing was done on a sample of naive CXCR3+ CD8+ T cells from blood. Subset defined: CD45RO-CCR7+CD27+CD95- naive CD8+ T cells expressing CXCR3 (TNR3+). CDR3 region: CASSLGVNSYNEQFF.